Following are 7 T cell receptor beta chains from one sample sequenced in a study of blood T cell repertoires in COVID-19 (dated by TCRdb to 2018 to 2020). The method was the immunoSEQ multiplex PCR assay. What TCRdb holds here is the immuneACCESS table cut down to in-frame rearrangements. Part of the clones is not present; checked against another copy, under half of the missing clones reflect an unresolved V gene, and the others are unexplained. The sample table lists 95,000 to 150,000 clones, approximately 86% of them with a count of one. The ten largest clones take up 0.75% to 0.9% of the sample. The sequencing sample was made of peripheral blood. Receptors were obtained from a woman in her forties or fifties with active or convalescent COVID-19.

This chain uses TRBV5-4 with TRBJ2-1, with D possibly TRBD2 on 5 matching bases. The germline V and J ends were trimmed by 10 bases and 2 bases, with 13 bases remaining between them. The CDR3 totals 13 residues. Germline-derived CDR1 and CDR2 are SGHNT and YYREEE (reference sequence). The CDR3 bases are TGTGCCCCAGCGGAGAGTCCCTACAATGAGCAGTTCTTC. This translates into CAPAESPYNEQFF. The full variable domain, in which reference TRBV5-4 and TRBJ2-1 provide the parts outside the CDR3, is ETGVTQSPTHLIKTRGQQVTLRCSSQSGHNTVSWYQQALGQGPQFIFQYYREEENGRGNFPPRFSGLQFPNYSSELNVNALELDDSALYLCAPAESPYNEQFFGPGTRLTVL.

This rearrangement joins TRBV6-2 or TRBV6-3 to TRBJ2-7; a weak D match, TRBD1 (6 bases). This CDR3 comprises 13 residues. CDR1 is MNHEY and CDR2 is SVGEGT in the germline V gene. V was shortened by 5 bases and J by 4 bases, with 12 bases between the two germline ends. The CDR3 is CASSRSGAYEQYF. CDR3 nucleotides: TGTGCCAGCAGTCGCTCAGGGGCTTACGAGCAGTACTTC.

Only one count was recorded for this clone. V is TRBV27 and J is TRBJ2-1, with D perhaps matching TRBD2 (6 bases). Per germline, CDR1 MNHEY and CDR2 SMNVEV (reference sequence). There are 13 residues in the CDR3. The ends were cut back, 5 bases at V and 7 bases at J, with 12 bases in the middle. Written as DNA, the CDR3 is TGTGCCAGCAGTAGCCGGGAGCATAATGAGCAGTTCTTC. Translation gives CASSSREHNEQFF.

The V and J genes are TRBV28 and TRBJ2-1; 11 nucleotides match TRBD2. The junction had 10 bases not matched to a gene; V was cut back by 6 bases and J by 3 bases. Germline lookup yields CDR1 MDHEN and CDR2 SYDVKM. The CDR3 is made up of 17 amino acids. The CDR3 reads CASRLGLAGGNYNEQFF. CDR3 coding DNA: TGTGCCAGCAGGCTAGGACTAGCGGGCGGTAACTACAATGAGCAGTTCTTC.

V and J are TRBV5-4 and TRBJ1-6, with TRBD1 identical over 11 bases. The CDR3 is 15 amino acids. V lost 4 bases to trimming and J lost 10 bases; unmatched junction nucleotides: 7. Germline CDR1 and CDR2: SGHNT and YYREEE (reference sequence). The CDR3 here is CASSPRTGGNSPLHF. The CDR3, as DNA: TGTGCCAGCAGCCCCCGGACAGGGGGCAACTCACCCCTCCACTTT.

J is TRBJ2-2 and V is TRBV2; 7 positions match TRBD1. Trimming removed 9 bases from V and 0 bases from J; junction bases left unmatched: 7. Germline V CDR1 and CDR2: SNHLY, FYNNEI. CDR3 size: 15 residues. The CDR3 region has the DNA TGTGCCAGTACCGACAGGGCTTCGAACACCGGGGAGCTGTTTTTT. It is translated as CASTDRASNTGELFF.

The rearrangement joins TRBV7-8 to TRBJ2-1, with TRBD2 matching 11 bases. Looked up from germline, CDR1 is SGHVS and CDR2 is FQNEAQ. V shed 2 bases, J shed 8 bases, and the junction held 5 bases outside the gene matches. The length of the CDR3 is 15 residues. The CDR3 spells CASSLSLAGGYEQFF. The CDR3 DNA is TGTGCCAGCAGCTTATCGCTAGCGGGAGGATATGAGCAGTTCTTC.